This TCR beta chain emerged from a study of T-cell reconstitution after alpha-beta-depleted transplantation in children. A library of TCRbeta sequences, prepared with unique molecular identifiers, was generated. TCRdb re-analysed the PCR reads in MiXCR, keeping a single row per CDR3 protein. The sample shows over 550,000 distinct CDR3 sequences, 10% of them seen only once. The ends lost 2 bases at V and 1 base at J; junction bases unmatched: 1. In germline, CDR1 is SQVTM, CDR2 ANQGSEA. This CDR3 is 13 amino acids long. This clonotype has only a few counts. Source: PBMCs from the stem cell graft donor, taken from the stem cell graft. V and J are TRBV29-1 and TRBJ1-1, with 7 bases fitting TRBD1. The clonotype originates from a human donor who donated a stem cell graft to a child with acute myeloid leukemia. In DNA form, the CDR3 reads TGCAGCGTTGAACGGGACAGGAACACTGAAGCTTTCTTT. This translates into CSVERDRNTEAFF.